A selection of T cell receptor beta chains follows, all from one sample in a study of blood T cell repertoires in COVID-19. Sequenced by immunoSEQ multiplex PCR; TCRdb stores in-frame clones only, minus some. The data contain about 320,000 clones, roughly 85% of them singletons. Sequenced sample: PBMCs or T cells enriched from blood (not recorded which). Receptors were obtained from a woman aged 25 to 39 who had been exposed to COVID-19. The CDR3 runs from the conserved cysteine through the conserved F or W. Fields, in order: V gene, CDR3 length, D gene, J gene, clone size, CDR3 DNA, CDR3 protein. A D gene is named only where the DNA matches it firmly. Size values are once, few and many counts, or a class for expanded clones, and some rows have none.

V gene: TRBV7-2
CDR3 length: 15
D gene: -
J gene: TRBJ2-7
clone size: -
CDR3 DNA: TGTGCCAGCAGCTTAGGGGTAGGCAGGGTGAACGAGCAGTACTTC
CDR3 protein: CASSLGVGRVNEQYF

V gene: TRBV19
CDR3 length: 14
D gene: TRBD2
J gene: TRBJ2-1
clone size: -
CDR3 DNA: TGTGCCAGTAAACTAGCGGAGTCCTACAATGAGCAGTTCTTC
CDR3 protein: CASKLAESYNEQFF

V gene: TRBV24-1
CDR3 length: 14
D gene: -
J gene: TRBJ1-1
clone size: -
CDR3 DNA: TGTGCCACCAGTGTGGGGCCAGGGGACACTGAAGCTTTCTTT
CDR3 protein: CATSVGPGDTEAFF

V gene: TRBV29-1
CDR3 length: 17
D gene: -
J gene: TRBJ1-6
clone size: -
CDR3 DNA: TGCAGCGTTGTGTCCAGCGAGCTTAGCTCCTATAATTCACCCCTCCACTTT
CDR3 protein: CSVVSSELSSYNSPLHF

V gene: TRBV28
CDR3 length: 14
D gene: -
J gene: TRBJ1-2
clone size: once
CDR3 DNA: TGTGCCAGCACTCCCCGAGCGGGGAGCTATGGCTACACCTTC
CDR3 protein: CASTPRAGSYGYTF

V gene: TRBV7-8
CDR3 length: 15
D gene: -
J gene: TRBJ1-2
clone size: many
CDR3 DNA: TGTGCCAGCAGCACCCCGCGACGGGGGAGCTATGGCTACACCTTC
CDR3 protein: CASSTPRRGSYGYTF

V gene: TRBV28
CDR3 length: 17
D gene: -
J gene: TRBJ2-2
clone size: -
CDR3 DNA: TGTGCCAGCAGTTCTGAAACCGGGGGGCGGTTAACCGGGGAGCTGTTTTTT
CDR3 protein: CASSSETGGRLTGELFF

V gene: TRBV10-3
CDR3 length: 14
D gene: -
J gene: TRBJ2-5
clone size: -
CDR3 DNA: TGTGCCATCAGCACAGGGACGGTACAAGAGACCCAGTACTTC
CDR3 protein: CAISTGTVQETQYF

V gene: TRBV4-2
CDR3 length: 16
D gene: -
J gene: TRBJ1-1
clone size: few
CDR3 DNA: TGTGCCAGCAGCCAAGATCTTGGGCTTACGAACACTGAAGCTTTCTTT
CDR3 protein: CASSQDLGLTNTEAFF

V gene: TRBV7-3
CDR3 length: 13
D gene: TRBD1
J gene: TRBJ1-1
clone size: -
CDR3 DNA: TGTGCCAGCAGCGACAGGGATACCACTGAAGCTTTCTTT
CDR3 protein: CASSDRDTTEAFF

V gene: TRBV3-1/TRBV3-2
CDR3 length: 14
D gene: TRBD1
J gene: TRBJ1-3
clone size: -
CDR3 DNA: TGTGCCAGCAGCCATACAGGGGTTGGAAACACCATATATTTT
CDR3 protein: CASSHTGVGNTIYF

V gene: TRBV4-3
CDR3 length: 17
D gene: -
J gene: TRBJ2-2
clone size: -
CDR3 DNA: TGCGCCAGCAGCCAAGTTCTGGGCGCCCGGGGCACCGGGGAGCTGTTTTTT
CDR3 protein: CASSQVLGARGTGELFF

V gene: TRBV28
CDR3 length: 11
D gene: -
J gene: TRBJ1-1
clone size: -
CDR3 DNA: TGTGCCAGCAGCCGGGAGACTGAAGCTTTCTTT
CDR3 protein: CASSRETEAFF

V gene: TRBV6-5
CDR3 length: 15
D gene: TRBD2
J gene: TRBJ2-3
clone size: -
CDR3 DNA: TGTGCCAGCAGCGCGAGCGGGAGAAGCACAGATACGCAGTATTTT
CDR3 protein: CASSASGRSTDTQYF

V gene: TRBV5-1
CDR3 length: 16
D gene: -
J gene: TRBJ1-5
clone size: -
CDR3 DNA: TGCGCCAGCAGCTTGGCCGCCCGGGGTGGGAATCAGCCCCAGCATTTT
CDR3 protein: CASSLAARGGNQPQHF

V gene: TRBV4-1
CDR3 length: 15
D gene: TRBD2
J gene: TRBJ2-7
clone size: -
CDR3 DNA: TGCGCCAGCAGCCAAGGGATTAGCGGGAGTTCCGAGCAGTACTTC
CDR3 protein: CASSQGISGSSEQYF

V gene: TRBV28
CDR3 length: 16
D gene: -
J gene: TRBJ1-6
clone size: -
CDR3 DNA: TGTGCCAGCAGTTTGGGGGGGGCGATCGATAATTCACCCCTCCACTTT
CDR3 protein: CASSLGGAIDNSPLHF